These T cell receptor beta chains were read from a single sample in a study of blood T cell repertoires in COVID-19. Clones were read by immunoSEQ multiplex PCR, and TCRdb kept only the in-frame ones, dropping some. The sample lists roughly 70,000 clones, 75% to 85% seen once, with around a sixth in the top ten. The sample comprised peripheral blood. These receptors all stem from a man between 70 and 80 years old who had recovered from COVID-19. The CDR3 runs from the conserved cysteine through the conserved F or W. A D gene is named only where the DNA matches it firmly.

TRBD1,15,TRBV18,CASSPLGTAQETQYF
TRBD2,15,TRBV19,CASMSSGSSGGELFF
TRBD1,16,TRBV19,CASSTWTGGYHNEQFF
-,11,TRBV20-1,CSATGVGGYTF
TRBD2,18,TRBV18,CASSPRGSGMLAKNIQYF
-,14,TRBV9,CASRPGQNTGELFF
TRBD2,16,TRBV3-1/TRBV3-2,CASSQDLAGGGKTQYF
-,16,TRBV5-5,CASSLLWGAATETQYF
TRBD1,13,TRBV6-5,CASADRGIEGYTF
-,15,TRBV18,CASSPPNSGLDEQFF
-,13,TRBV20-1,CSASSGANEKLFF
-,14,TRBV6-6,CASSYGGSNQPQHF
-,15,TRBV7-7,CASSLGGPNTGELFF
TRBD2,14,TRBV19,CASRLAGAGNEQFF
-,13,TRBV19,CASRSFPPQPQHF
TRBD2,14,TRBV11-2,CASSLGTRVETQYF
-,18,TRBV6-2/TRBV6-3,CASSYSPTVRPGHYEQYF
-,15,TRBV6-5,CASSQTLVGGQPQHF